This entry is about one TCR beta chain. The sample originates from a study of blood T cell repertoires in COVID-19. Background on the study: Sites across the United States, Italy and Spain contributed samples from acute and convalescent COVID-19. The analysed material was cDNA or gDNA that came from T cells, B-cell-depleted T cells, or PBMCs.

This CDR3 is built from 15 residues. V was cut by 4 bases and J by 3 bases, with 16 bases left in between. Germline CDR1 reads SGHDT; CDR2 reads YYEEEE. Authors' processing steps: The authors estimated nucleated cell counts from reference gene primer amplification. Some clones are missing from TCRdb's copy, which holds only in-frame ones; the method was immunoSEQ multiplex PCR. The DNA gave D and trimming, while V, J and clone size come from that table. Of about 210,000 clones listed, 80% to 90% are singletons. The sequence came from a woman between 45 and 65 years old with acute or convalescent COVID-19. The material sequenced was peripheral blood. The chain joins TRBV5-6 to TRBJ1-1; D unresolved. CDR3 sequence reads: CASSARGKWDTEAFF. Written as DNA, the CDR3 is TGTGCCAGCAGCGCCCGAGGGAAGTGGGACACTGAAGCTTTCTTT. Drawing the rest from reference TRBV5-6 and TRBJ1-1, the complete variable domain is DAGVTQSPTHLIKTRGQQVTLRCSPKSGHDTVSWYQQALGQGPQFIFQYYEEEERQRGNFPDRFSGHQFPNYSSELNVNALLLGDSALYLCASSARGKWDTEAFFGQGTRLTVV.